One and the same sample provided the 13 T cell receptor beta chains below, sequenced in a study of blood T cell repertoires in COVID-19 (dated by TCRdb to about 2020). The library was built by means of the immunoSEQ multiplex PCR assay. The immuneACCESS repertoire file appears here via TCRdb, limited to in-frame rearrangements. These files lack a portion of the clones; in checked studies, under half of the deficit traces to unresolved V genes, and the cause of the others is not known. The sample has over 95,000 clones on record, approximately 90% of them singletons. The top ten constitute approximately 4.4% of the sample. Sequencing was done on a sample of peripheral blood. These receptors were taken from a woman aged 50 to 65 with acute or convalescent COVID-19.

The CDR3 is CASRGTGGNSPLHF. The CDR3 DNA reads TGTGCCAGCAGGGGGACAGGGGGTAATTCACCCCTCCACTTT. The genes are TRBV27 and TRBJ1-6; 11 nucleotides match TRBD1. The CDR3 runs 14 residues. With 6 bases clipped from V and 6 bases from J, the junction kept 1 base outside the gene matches. CDR1 and CDR2 from the germline V gene are MNHEY and SMNVEV (reference sequence).

The chain has TRBV30 and TRBJ2-3; D gene uncertain. CDR1 is GTSNPN and CDR2 is SVGIG in the germline V gene (reference sequence). This CDR3 is 13 amino acids long. Trimming pared 5 bases from V and 4 bases from J, leaving 13 bases between. For the CDR3, the DNA is TGTGCCTGGGGCCCCGCGGCTCCAGATACGCAGTATTTT. Protein: CAWGPAAPDTQYF. Full variable domain (missing parts from reference TRBV30 and TRBJ2-3): SQTIHQWPATLVQPVGSPLSLECTVEGTSNPNLYWYRQAAGRGLQLLFYSVGIGQISSEVPQNLSASRPQDRQFILSSKKLLLSDSGFYLCAWGPAAPDTQYFGPGTRLTVL.

This clone has only one observation. The V gene is TRBV24-1, the J gene TRBJ1-2; D remains ambiguous. Trimming cost V 4 bases and J 1 base, with 12 bases left between them. Germline V lookup: CDR1 KGHDR, CDR2 SFDVKD. This CDR3 contains 15 residues. The CDR3 reads CATSETAFDNYGYTF. The CDR3 DNA reads as TGTGCCACCAGTGAAACAGCTTTCGATAACTATGGCTACACCTTC.

Note on this clone: The DNA is left out, because the CDR3 cannot be placed on it with certainty; the CDR3 is given as TCRdb lists it. J is TRBJ2-5 and V is TRBV6-2 or TRBV6-3; the table names TRBD1, a call not compared with the DNA. CDR1 and CDR2 from the germline V gene are MNHEY and SVGEGT. The CDR3 is 13 amino acids in total, end residues counted. The CDR3 sequence is CASSSSFQETQYF.

The chain links TRBV14 to TRBJ2-6; the D gene is possibly TRBD2 (6 bases). V gave up 4 bases and J gave up 4 bases, with 14 bases separating them. This CDR3 region has 16 residues. The germline gives CDR1 SGHDN, CDR2 FVKESK. CDR3 sequence reads: CASSLWGGRGANVLTF. CDR3 bases: TGTGCCAGCAGCCTTTGGGGAGGCCGAGGGGCCAACGTCCTGACTTTC.

This clone was seen a handful of times. V and J are TRBV28 and TRBJ1-6; possible D gene TRBD1, 6 bases. CDR1 is MDHEN, CDR2 SYDVKM, per germline. V was clipped by 5 bases and J by 6 bases, with 14 bases between them. There are 15 residues in the CDR3. CDR3 bases: TGTGCCAGCAGTATATTAACAGGGTCTAATTCACCCCTCCACTTT. Amino acids: CASSILTGSNSPLHF.

The V and J genes are TRBV19 and TRBJ1-1; 10 bases are shared with TRBD1. The CDR3 runs to 14 residues. V shed 7 bases, J shed 6 bases, and the junction held 8 bases outside the gene matches. The V gene's germline CDR1 is LNHDA and CDR2 SQIVND (reference sequence). In DNA form, the CDR3 reads TGTGCCAGTATAAGGACAGGGGGATTGCCTGAAGCTTTCTTT. Translated: CASIRTGGLPEAFF.

The chain couples TRBV28 to TRBJ1-1, with no clear D. Germline V CDR1 and CDR2: MDHEN, SYDVKM. Trimming took 6 bases from V and 1 from J, leaving 21 bases between them. This CDR3 is 17 amino acids long. CDR3 sequence (DNA): TGTGCCAGCAGCCCCGAACTACTTTTAAACGGGAACACTGAAGCTTTCTTT. Its translation is CASSPELLLNGNTEAFF.

The V and J genes are TRBV27 and TRBJ2-7, with 11 bases fitting TRBD2. The V gene end was trimmed by 3 bases and the J gene end by 4 bases; junction bases not matched to a gene: 11. The CDR3 sequence is 17 residues long. Germline V gives CDR1 MNHEY, CDR2 SMNVEV (reference sequence). This chain's CDR3 is CASSFIAGGPSMYEQYF. DNA of the CDR3: TGTGCCAGCAGTTTTATAGCGGGAGGGCCTAGTATGTACGAGCAGTACTTC.

The chain carries TRBV28 and TRBJ2-4; D is uncertain. The V end lost 7 bases, the J end lost 0 bases, and 13 bases lay between the germline ends. This CDR3 contains 15 residues. Germline V CDR1 and CDR2: MDHEN, SYDVKM. The chain's CDR3 is CASNQAQLAKNIQYF. The CDR3 coding sequence is TGTGCCAGCAACCAGGCCCAGCTAGCCAAAAACATTCAGTACTTC.

The rearrangement uses TRBV20-1 and TRBJ1-1; no definite D call. Germline lookup yields CDR1 DFQATT and CDR2 SNEGSKA (reference sequence). This CDR3 is built from 10 residues. Trimming stripped 5 bases from V and 3 bases from J, with 4 bases between. CDR3 DNA sequence: TGCAGTGCTTTCGACACTGAAGCTTTCTTT. Residues: CSAFDTEAFF.

The chain links TRBV5-6 to TRBJ1-1; D not resolved. The CDR3 is 12 amino acids. V was trimmed by 1 base and J by 7 bases, leaving 8 bases between them. Germline CDR1 reads SGHDT; CDR2 reads YYEEEE. The CDR3 DNA reads TGTGCCAGCAGCTTGATGGCAAATGAAGCTTTCTTT. Translated, it gives CASSLMANEAFF.

The chain links TRBV28 to TRBJ1-2; 7 positions agree with TRBD1. The CDR3 is 16 amino acids. Germline loops: CDR1 MDHEN, CDR2 SYDVKM. The V segment lost 6 bases and the J segment 5 bases; nucleotides outside the gene matches: 15. The CDR3 here is CASRPTVRQGGYGYTF. The CDR3 DNA follows: TGTGCCAGCAGACCTACCGTTCGACAGGGTGGGTATGGCTACACCTTC.